This paragraph covers one T cell receptor beta chain sequence. Its antigen is not identified. Germline V gene data show CDR1 as MRHNA and CDR2 as SNTAGT. Deletions cut 5 bases from V and 1 base from J, with 10 bases between. The CDR3 totals 14 residues. The entry originates in a study of naive and memory T cell subsets. Both TRBC1 and TRBC2 were covered by a beta constant-region primer of two equimolar oligonucleotides. One entry per CDR3 protein results from TCRdb running MiXCR on the UMI-ligation and nested PCR reads. Of approximately 82,000 distinct CDR3 sequences in the sample, 5.5% to 8.5% were seen once. Points from the study as a whole: Gini index rose across naive, CM, EM and EMRA in CD4 and CD8.

Specimen: central memory CD4+ T cells from blood. The receptor was isolated from a human donor in good health. This chain connects TRBV6-4 to TRBJ2-3; D is possibly TRBD1 or TRBD2 (5 bases each). In DNA form, the CDR3 reads TGTGCCAGCAGTTGGGGGTTCGGCACAGATACGCAGTATTTT. Translated, it gives CASSWGFGTDTQYF.